This record looks at one T cell receptor beta chain sequence and its context. Antigen unknown. Researchers ran the PCR with 60 Vbeta and 13 Jbeta primers. Libraries were prepared by immunoSEQ multiplex PCR; TCRdb keeps only in-frame clonotypes and omits some of them. The sample contains about 130,000 clones, over 70% of which appear only once. This sample was taken from a study of cytomegalovirus exposure and HLA in healthy donors. Study outcomes and limitations: In a later analysis, compared with equally common non-associated chains, HLA-associated beta chains were more expanded. Donors were assumed by presence/absence analyses to have roughly uniform sequencing depth. Among the sequence variants, a highly shared cluster was likely an artifact of sequencing.

J lost 6 bases, V lost 4 bases, and 7 bases had no gene match. The CDR3 spans 16 residues. CDR1 LNHDA and CDR2 SQIVND come from the germline V gene (reference sequence). The source material was PBMCs. V gene TRBV19 combines with J gene TRBJ2-2, with 11 bases that match TRBD2. The TCR originated in a female donor in good health and CMV-seronegative. DNA for the CDR3: TGTGCCAGTAGTAATTTAGCGGGAGGGCCATCCGGGGAGCTGTTTTTT. This translates into CASSNLAGGPSGELFF.